This T cell receptor beta chain was retrieved from a study of beta chain features in type 1 diabetes. This clone was seen more than once but under ten times. Its antigen is unknown. Findings and limits, study-wide: Possible PCR preference for shorter templates applied equally to patients and controls. Across all four CD4+ subsets, people with type 1 diabetes showed modestly shorter TCRB CDR3s.

The sequenced template was cDNA made from the entire isolated RNA. Approximately 3.6 million reads was the average for naive, central memory and regulatory T cell samples. TCRdb's copy holds only in-frame clones and misses some; the assay was immunoSEQ multiplex PCR. The repertoire holds a few hundred thousand clones, with less than 15% as singletons. The CDR3 loop spans 14 amino acids. CDR1 and CDR2 from the germline V gene are SQVTM and ANQGSEA. Trimming took 5 bases from V and 1 from J, leaving 14 bases between them. The sample was naive CD4+ T cells from blood. This TCR derives from a woman aged 18-30 years with type 1 diabetes. The V call is TRBV29-1, the J call TRBJ2-5, with a possible D match to TRBD2 (6 bases). The CDR3 loop is CSVSGMGGQETQYF. The DNA for the CDR3 is TGCAGCGTTAGTGGTATGGGGGGCCAAGAGACCCAGTACTTC.